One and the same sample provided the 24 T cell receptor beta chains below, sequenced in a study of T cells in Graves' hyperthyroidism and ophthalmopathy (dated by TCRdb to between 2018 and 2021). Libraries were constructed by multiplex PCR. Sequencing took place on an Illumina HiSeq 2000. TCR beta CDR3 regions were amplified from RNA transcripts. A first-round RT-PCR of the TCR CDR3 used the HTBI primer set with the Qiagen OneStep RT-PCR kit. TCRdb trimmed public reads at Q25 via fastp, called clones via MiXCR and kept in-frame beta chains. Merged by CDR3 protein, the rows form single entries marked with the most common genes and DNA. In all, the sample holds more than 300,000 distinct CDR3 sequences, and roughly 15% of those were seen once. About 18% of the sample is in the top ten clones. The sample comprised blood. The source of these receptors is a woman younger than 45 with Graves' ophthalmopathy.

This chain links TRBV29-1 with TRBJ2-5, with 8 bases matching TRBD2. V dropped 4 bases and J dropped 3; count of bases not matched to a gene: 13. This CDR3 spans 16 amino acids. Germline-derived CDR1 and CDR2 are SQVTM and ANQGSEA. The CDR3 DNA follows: TGCAGCGTTGTCCTAGCGGGTTCCGGCTTTGAAGAGACCCAGTACTTC. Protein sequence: CSVVLAGSGFEETQYF.

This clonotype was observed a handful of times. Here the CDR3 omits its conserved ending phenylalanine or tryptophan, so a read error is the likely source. The CDR3 reads CATSRRGQRQDEQYL. The CDR3 region has the DNA TGTGCCACCAGCAGGAGGGGACAGAGGCAAGACGAGCAGTACCTC. The V and J genes are TRBV15 and TRBJ2-7; 7 nucleotides line up with TRBD1. The CDR3 runs to 15 residues. V was pared by 3 bases and J by 5 bases, with 10 bases of the junction left unmatched. The V gene's germline CDR1 is LNHNV and CDR2 YYDKDF (reference sequence).

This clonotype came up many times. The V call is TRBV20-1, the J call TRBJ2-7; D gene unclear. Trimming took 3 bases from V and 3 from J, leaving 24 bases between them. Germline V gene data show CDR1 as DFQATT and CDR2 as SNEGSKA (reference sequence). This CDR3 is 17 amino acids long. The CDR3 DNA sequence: TGCAGTGCTAGCCCCACGCTATCCACCTCGGGCGGCTACGAGCAGTACTTC. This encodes CSASPTLSTSGGYEQYF.

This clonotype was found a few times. CDR3: CSATGRGAEKLFF. The CDR3 nucleotides are TGCAGTGCTACCGGACGGGGGGCTGAAAAACTGTTTTTT. The V call is TRBV20-1, the J call TRBJ1-4, with D possibly matching TRBD1 (6 bases). The germline V gene has CDR1 DFQATT and CDR2 SNEGSKA (reference sequence). The CDR3 length is 13 residues. V lost 4 bases to trimming and J lost 7 bases, with 13 bases between them.

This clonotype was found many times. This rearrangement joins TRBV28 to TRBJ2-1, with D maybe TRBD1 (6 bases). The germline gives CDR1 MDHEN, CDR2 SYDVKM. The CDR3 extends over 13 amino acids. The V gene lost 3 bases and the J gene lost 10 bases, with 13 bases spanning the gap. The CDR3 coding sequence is TGTGCCAGCAGTTTTGGGGGAAGGGGGGAGCAGTTCTTC. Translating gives CASSFGGRGEQFF.

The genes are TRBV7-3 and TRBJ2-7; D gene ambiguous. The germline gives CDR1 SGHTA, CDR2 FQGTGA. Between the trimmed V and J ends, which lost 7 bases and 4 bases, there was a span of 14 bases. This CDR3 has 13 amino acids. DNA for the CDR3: TGTGCCAGCACCCCAGGCGCAGGTTACGAGCAGTACTTC. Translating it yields CASTPGAGYEQYF.

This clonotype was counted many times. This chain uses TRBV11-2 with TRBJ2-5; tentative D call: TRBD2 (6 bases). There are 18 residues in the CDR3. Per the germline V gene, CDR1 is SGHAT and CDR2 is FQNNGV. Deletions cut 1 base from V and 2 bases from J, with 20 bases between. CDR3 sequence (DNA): TGTGCCAGCAGCTTAGTGGGGAGGCCTTCTGAGTGGCAAGAGACCCAGTACTTC. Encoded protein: CASSLVGRPSEWQETQYF.

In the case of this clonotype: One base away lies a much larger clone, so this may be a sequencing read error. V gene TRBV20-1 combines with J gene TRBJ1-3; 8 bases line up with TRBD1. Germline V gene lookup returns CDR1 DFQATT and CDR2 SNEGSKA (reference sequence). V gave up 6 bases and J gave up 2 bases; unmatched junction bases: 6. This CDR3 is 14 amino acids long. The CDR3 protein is CSAVQTGAGNTIYF. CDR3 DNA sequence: TGCAGTGCAGTACAGACAGGGGCTGGAAACACCATATATTTT.

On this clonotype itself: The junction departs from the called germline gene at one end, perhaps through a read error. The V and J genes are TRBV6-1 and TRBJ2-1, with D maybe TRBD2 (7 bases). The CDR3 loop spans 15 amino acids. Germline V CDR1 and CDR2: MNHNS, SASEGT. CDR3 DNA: TGTGTCAGCAGTGGTGGGGGGGGCCTTTACAATGAGCAGTTCTTC. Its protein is CVSSGGGGLYNEQFF.

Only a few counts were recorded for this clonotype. The CDR3 DNA reads TGTGCCACCAGCAGTGAACTAGGCTCCTACAATGAGCAGTTCTTC. Protein product: CATSSELGSYNEQFF. The chain couples TRBV15 to TRBJ2-1; D is perhaps TRBD2 (5 bases). This CDR3 has 15 amino acids. Germline V gene lookup returns CDR1 LNHNV and CDR2 YYDKDF (reference sequence). V lost 3 bases to trimming and J lost 0 bases, with 9 bases between them.

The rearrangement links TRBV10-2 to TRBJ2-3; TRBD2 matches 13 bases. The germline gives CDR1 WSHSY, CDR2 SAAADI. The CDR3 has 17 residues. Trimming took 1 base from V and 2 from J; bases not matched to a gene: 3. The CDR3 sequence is CASSEFGLAGVTDTQYF. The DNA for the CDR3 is TGCGCCAGCAGTGAGTTTGGACTAGCGGGGGTCACAGATACGCAGTATTTT.

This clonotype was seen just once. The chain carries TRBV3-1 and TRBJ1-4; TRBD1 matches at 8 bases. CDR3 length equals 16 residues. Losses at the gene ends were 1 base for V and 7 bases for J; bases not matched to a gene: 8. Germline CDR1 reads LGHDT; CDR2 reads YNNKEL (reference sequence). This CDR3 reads CASSQAGQGAIEKLFF. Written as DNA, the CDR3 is TGTGCCAGCAGCCAAGCCGGCCAGGGGGCGATTGAAAAACTGTTTTTT. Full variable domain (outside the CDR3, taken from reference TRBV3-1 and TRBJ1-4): DTAVSQTPKYLVTQMGNDKSIKCEQNLGHDTMYWYKQDSKKFLKIMFSYNNKELIINETVPNRFSPKSPDKAHLNLHINSLELGDSAVYFCASSQAGQGAIEKLFFGSGTQLSVL.

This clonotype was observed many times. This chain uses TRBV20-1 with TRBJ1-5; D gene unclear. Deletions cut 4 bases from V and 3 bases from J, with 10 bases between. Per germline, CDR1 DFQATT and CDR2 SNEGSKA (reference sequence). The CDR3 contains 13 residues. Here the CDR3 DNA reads TGCAGTGCTACGAGCAGTTACAATCAGCCCCAGCATTTT. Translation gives CSATSSYNQPQHF.

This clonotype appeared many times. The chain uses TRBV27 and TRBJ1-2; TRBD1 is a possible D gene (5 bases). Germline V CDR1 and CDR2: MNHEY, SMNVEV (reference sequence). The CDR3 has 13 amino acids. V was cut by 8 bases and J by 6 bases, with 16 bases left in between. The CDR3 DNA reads TGTGCCAGCTCTTGGGCCGGGGGTAATGGCTACACCTTC. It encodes CASSWAGGNGYTF.

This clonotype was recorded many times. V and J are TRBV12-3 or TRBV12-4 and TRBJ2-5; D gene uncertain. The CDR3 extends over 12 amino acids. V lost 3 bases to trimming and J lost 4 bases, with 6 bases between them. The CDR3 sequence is CASSLWRETQYF. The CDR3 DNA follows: TGTGCCAGCAGTTTGTGGAGAGAGACCCAGTACTTC.

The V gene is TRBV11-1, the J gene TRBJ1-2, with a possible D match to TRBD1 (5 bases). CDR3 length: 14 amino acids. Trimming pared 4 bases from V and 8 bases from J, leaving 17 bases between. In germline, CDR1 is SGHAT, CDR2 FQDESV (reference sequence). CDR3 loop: CASSSRGGTEGYTF. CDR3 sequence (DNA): TGTGCCAGCAGCTCCCGTGGGGGGACGGAGGGCTACACCTTC. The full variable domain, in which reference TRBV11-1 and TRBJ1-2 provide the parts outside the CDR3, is EAEVAQSPRYKITEKSQAVAFWCDPISGHATLYWYRQILGQGPELLVQFQDESVVDDSQLPKDRFSAERLKGVDSTLKIQPAELGDSAMYLCASSSRGGTEGYTFGSGTRLTVV.

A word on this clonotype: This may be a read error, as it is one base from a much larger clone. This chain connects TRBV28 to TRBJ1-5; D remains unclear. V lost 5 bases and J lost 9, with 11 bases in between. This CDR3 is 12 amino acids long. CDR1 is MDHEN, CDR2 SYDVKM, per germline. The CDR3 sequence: CASSIGIRPQHF. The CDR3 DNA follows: TGTGCCAGCAGTATCGGGATCCGGCCCCAGCATTTT.

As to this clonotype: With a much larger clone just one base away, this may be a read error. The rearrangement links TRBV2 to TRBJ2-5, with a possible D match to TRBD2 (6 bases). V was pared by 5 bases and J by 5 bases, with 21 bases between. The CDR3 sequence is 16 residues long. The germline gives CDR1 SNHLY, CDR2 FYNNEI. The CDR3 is CASSPWGLRRAETQYF. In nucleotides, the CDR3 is TGTGCCAGCAGTCCGTGGGGACTCCGAAGGGCGGAGACCCAGTACTTC.

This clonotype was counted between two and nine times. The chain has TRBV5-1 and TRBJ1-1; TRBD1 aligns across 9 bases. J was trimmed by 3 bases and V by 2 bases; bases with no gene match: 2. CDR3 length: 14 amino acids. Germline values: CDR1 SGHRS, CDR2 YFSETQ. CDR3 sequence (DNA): TGCGCCAGCAGCTTAGACAGGGGGTACACTGAAGCTTTCTTT. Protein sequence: CASSLDRGYTEAFF.

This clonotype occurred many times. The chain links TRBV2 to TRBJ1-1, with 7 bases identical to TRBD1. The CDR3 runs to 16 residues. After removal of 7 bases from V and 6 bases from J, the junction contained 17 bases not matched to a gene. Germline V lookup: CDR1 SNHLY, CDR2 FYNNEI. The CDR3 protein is CASTSNLGAGTAEAFF. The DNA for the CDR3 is TGTGCCAGCACATCGAATTTGGGAGCCGGGACAGCTGAAGCTTTCTTT.

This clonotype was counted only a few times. Here the CDR3 reads CASSYSWGAQYEQYF. In DNA, the CDR3 is TGTGCCAGCAGTTACTCATGGGGGGCTCAATACGAGCAGTACTTC. V and J are TRBV6-5 and TRBJ2-7; the D gene could be TRBD1 or TRBD2 (6 bases each). The CDR3 is 15 amino acids. Germline assignment: CDR1 MNHEY and CDR2 SVGAGI. Trimming took 0 bases from V and 4 from J, leaving 13 bases between them.

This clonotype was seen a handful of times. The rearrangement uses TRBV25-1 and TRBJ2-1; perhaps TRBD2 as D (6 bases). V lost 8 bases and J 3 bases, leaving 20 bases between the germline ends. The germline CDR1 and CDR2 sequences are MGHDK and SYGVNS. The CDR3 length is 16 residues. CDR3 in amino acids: CASGGSLAGSYNEQFF. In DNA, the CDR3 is TGTGCCAGCGGAGGCTCCTTGGCGGGGAGCTACAATGAGCAGTTCTTC.

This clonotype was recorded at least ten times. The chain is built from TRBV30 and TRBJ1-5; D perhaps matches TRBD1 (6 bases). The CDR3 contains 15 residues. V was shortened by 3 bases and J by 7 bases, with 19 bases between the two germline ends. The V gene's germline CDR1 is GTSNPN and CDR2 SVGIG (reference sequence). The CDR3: CAWRGRGPPGQPQHF. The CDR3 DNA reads TGTGCCTGGAGGGGTCGGGGGCCCCCGGGGCAGCCCCAGCATTTT.

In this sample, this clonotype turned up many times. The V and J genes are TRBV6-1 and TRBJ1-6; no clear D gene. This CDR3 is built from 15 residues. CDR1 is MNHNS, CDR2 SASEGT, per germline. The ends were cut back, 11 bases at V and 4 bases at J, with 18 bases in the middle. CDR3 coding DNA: TGTGCCGCCTCCCGCCAGTTCCCTTATAATTCACCCCTCCACTTT. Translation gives CAASRQFPYNSPLHF.